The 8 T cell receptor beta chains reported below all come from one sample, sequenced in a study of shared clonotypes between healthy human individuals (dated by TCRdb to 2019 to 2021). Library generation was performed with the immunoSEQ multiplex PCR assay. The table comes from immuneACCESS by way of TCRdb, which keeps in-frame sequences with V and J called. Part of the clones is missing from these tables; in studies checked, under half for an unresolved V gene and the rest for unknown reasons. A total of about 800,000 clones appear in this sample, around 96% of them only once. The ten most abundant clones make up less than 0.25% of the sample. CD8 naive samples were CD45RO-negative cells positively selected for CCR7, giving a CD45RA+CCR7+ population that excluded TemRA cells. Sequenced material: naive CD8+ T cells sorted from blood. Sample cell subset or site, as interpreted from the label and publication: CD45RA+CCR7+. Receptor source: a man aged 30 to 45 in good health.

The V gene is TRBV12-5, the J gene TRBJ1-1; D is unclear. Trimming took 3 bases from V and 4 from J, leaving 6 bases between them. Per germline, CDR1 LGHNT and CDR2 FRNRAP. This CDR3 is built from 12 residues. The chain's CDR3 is CASGFPSTEAFF. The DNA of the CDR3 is TGTGCTAGTGGTTTCCCCAGCACTGAAGCTTTCTTT.

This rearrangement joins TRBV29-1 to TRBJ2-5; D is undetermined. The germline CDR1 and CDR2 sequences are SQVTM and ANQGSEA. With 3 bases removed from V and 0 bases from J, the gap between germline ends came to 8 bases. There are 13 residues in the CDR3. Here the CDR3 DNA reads TGCAGCGTTGAGCCCGAAAACCAAGAGACCCAGTACTTC. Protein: CSVEPENQETQYF.

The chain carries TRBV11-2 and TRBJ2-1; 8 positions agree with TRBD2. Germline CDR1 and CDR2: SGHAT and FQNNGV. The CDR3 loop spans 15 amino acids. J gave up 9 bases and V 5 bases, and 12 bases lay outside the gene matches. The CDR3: CASSPLAGSTSEQFF. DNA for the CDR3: TGTGCCAGCAGCCCTCTAGCGGGCTCGACCAGTGAGCAGTTCTTC.

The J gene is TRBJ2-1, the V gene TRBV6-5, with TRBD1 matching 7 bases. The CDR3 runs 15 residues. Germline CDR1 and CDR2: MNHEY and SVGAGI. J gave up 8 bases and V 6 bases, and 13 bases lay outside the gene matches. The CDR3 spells CASREDRHFLDEQFF. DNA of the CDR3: TGTGCCAGCAGAGAGGACAGGCATTTTCTCGATGAGCAGTTCTTC.

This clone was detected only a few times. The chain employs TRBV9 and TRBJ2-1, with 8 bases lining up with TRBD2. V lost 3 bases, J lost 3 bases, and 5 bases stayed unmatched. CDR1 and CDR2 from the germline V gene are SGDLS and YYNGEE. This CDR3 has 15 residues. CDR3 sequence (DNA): TGTGCCAGCAGCGGTAGCGGGGCCTACTACAATGAGCAGTTCTTC. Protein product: CASSGSGAYYNEQFF. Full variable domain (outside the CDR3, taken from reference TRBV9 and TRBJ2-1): DSGVTQTPKHLITATGQRVTLRCSPRSGDLSVYWYQQSLDQGLQFLIQYYNGEERAKGNILERFSAQQFPDLHSELNLSSLELGDSALYFCASSGSGAYYNEQFFGPGTRLTVL.

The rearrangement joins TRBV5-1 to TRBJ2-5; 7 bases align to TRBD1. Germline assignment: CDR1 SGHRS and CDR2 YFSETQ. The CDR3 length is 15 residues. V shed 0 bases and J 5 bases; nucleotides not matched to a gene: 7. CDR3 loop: CASSLAYTGDETQYF. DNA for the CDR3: TGCGCCAGCAGCTTGGCTTATACAGGGGATGAGACCCAGTACTTC.

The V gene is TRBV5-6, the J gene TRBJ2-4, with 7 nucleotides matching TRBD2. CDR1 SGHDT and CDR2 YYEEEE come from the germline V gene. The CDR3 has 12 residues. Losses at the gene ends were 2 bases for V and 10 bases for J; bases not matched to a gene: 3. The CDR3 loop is CASSFGTNIQYF. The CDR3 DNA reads TGTGCCAGCAGCTTCGGGACTAATATTCAGTACTTC.

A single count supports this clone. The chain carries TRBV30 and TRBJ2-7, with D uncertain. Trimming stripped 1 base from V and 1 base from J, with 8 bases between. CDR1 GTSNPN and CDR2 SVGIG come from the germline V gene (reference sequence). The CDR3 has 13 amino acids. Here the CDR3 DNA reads TGTGCCTGGAGTGCGGGCATTTCCTACGAGCAGTACTTC. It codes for CAWSAGISYEQYF.